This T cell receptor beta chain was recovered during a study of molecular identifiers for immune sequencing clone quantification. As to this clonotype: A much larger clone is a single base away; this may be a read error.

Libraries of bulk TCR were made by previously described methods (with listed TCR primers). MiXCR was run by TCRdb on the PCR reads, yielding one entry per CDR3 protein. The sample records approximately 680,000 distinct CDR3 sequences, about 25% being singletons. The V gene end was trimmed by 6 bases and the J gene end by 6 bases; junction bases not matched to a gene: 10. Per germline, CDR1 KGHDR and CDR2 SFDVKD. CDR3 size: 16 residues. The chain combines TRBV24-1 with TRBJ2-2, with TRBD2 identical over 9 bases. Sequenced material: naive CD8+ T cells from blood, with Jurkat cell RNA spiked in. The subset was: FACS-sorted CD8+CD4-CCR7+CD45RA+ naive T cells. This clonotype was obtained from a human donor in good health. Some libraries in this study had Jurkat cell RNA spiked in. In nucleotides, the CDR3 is TGTGCCACCAGTAATCTCGGCGGGAGGGCCGCCGGGGAGCTGTTTTTT. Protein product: CATSNLGGRAAGELFF.